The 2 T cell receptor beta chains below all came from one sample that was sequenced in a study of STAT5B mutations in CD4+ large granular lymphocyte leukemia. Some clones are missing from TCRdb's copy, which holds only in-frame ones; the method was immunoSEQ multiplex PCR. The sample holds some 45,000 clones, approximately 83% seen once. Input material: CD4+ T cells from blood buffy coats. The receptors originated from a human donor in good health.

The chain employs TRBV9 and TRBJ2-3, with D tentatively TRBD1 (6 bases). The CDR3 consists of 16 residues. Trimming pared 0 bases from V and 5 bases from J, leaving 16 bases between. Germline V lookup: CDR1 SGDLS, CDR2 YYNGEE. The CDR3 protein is CASSVGSGAYLDTQYF. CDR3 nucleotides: TGTGCCAGCAGCGTAGGGTCAGGGGCGTACTTAGATACGCAGTATTTT. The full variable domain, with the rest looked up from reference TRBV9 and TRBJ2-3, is DSGVTQTPKHLITATGQRVTLRCSPRSGDLSVYWYQQSLDQGLQFLIQYYNGEERAKGNILERFSAQQFPDLHSELNLSSLELGDSALYFCASSVGSGAYLDTQYFGPGTRLTVL.

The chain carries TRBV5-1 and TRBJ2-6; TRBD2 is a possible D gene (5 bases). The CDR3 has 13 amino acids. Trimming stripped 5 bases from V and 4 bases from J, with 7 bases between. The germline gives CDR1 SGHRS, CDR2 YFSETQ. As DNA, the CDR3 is TGCGCCAGCAGTCCGGGGGGGGCCAACGTCCTGACTTTC. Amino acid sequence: CASSPGGANVLTF.